This T cell receptor beta chain was identified in a study of T cells after somatic rescue of genetic block. Germline assignment: CDR1 SQVTM and CDR2 ANQGSEA. V was clipped by 6 bases and J by 0 bases; unmatched bases: 3. This CDR3 region has 14 residues. The assay was immunoSEQ multiplex PCR, and TCRdb's table has in-frame clones only and misses some. Here the sample spans approximately 14,000 clones, more than 70% being singletons. This TCR was sampled from a man between 18 and 35 years old. The material sequenced was peripheral blood mononuclear cells (PBMCs). The gene calls are TRBV29-1 and TRBJ2-3; 10 nucleotides line up with TRBD2. CDR3 region: CSVLTSGSTDTQYF. CDR3 nucleotides: TGCAGCGTCCTGACTAGCGGGAGCACAGATACGCAGTATTTT.